The 20 T cell receptor beta chains presented below share a single source sample, sequenced in a study of radiotherapy plus CTLA-4 blockade in lung cancer. The table came from immunoSEQ multiplex PCR; TCRdb's copy has only in-frame clones and leaves some out. The sample lists more than 75,000 clones; 85% to 90% were seen once. The sequencing here drew on peripheral blood, taken from a patient treated with radiotherapy plus ipilimumab. The receptor source for this set is a human donor with non-small cell lung cancer who had stable disease on radiotherapy plus ipilimumab.

The chain couples TRBV5-8 to TRBJ2-7, with TRBD1 identical over 7 bases. Trimming cost V 6 bases and J 3 bases; bases outside gene matches: 9. The CDR3 sequence is 14 residues long. Germline CDR1 SGHTS, CDR2 YDEGEE. The DNA of the CDR3 is TGTGCCAGCAACCATAGGGGGCAGATCTACGAGCAGTACTTC. Its translation is CASNHRGQIYEQYF.

This chain joins TRBV7-2 and TRBJ2-1; a possible D gene is TRBD1 (5 bases). The CDR3 covers 14 residues. Germline V lookup: CDR1 SGHTA, CDR2 FQGNSA. V was shortened by 5 bases and J by 7 bases, with 15 bases between the two germline ends. Here the CDR3 reads CASSPNPTGNEQFF. The CDR3 DNA is TGTGCCAGCAGCCCCAACCCCACAGGAAATGAGCAGTTCTTC.

This rearrangement joins TRBV4-1 to TRBJ2-2; D tentatively reads TRBD1 or TRBD2 (5 bases each). V gave up 4 bases and J gave up 2 bases, with 14 bases separating them. This CDR3 region has 16 residues. The germline V gene has CDR1 MGHRA and CDR2 YSYEKL. The CDR3, as DNA: TGCGCCAGCAGCCCCACTGGGACGGCAAACACCGGGGAGCTGTTTTTT. This translates into CASSPTGTANTGELFF.

The J gene is TRBJ2-7, the V gene TRBV29-1; maybe TRBD2 (6 bases). Trimming stripped 2 bases from V and 6 bases from J, with 11 bases between. Germline loops: CDR1 SQVTM, CDR2 ANQGSEA. The CDR3 length is 12 residues. The CDR3 loop is CSVETSSREQYF. The CDR3 DNA sequence: TGCAGCGTTGAAACTAGCTCCCGCGAGCAGTACTTC.

This rearrangement joins TRBV6-5 to TRBJ1-5; perhaps TRBD1 as D (5 bases). The CDR3 is made up of 15 amino acids. In germline, CDR1 is MNHEY, CDR2 SVGAGI. V dropped 8 bases and J dropped 4 bases, with 18 bases sitting between them. The CDR3: CASQSLQGGNQPQHF. For the CDR3, the DNA is TGTGCCAGCCAGAGCTTGCAGGGCGGGAATCAGCCCCAGCATTTT.

The chain couples TRBV5-8 to TRBJ1-2; D may be TRBD1 (6 bases). The CDR3 is 17 amino acids. Germline V gene data show CDR1 as SGHTS and CDR2 as YDEGEE. Trimming left V 0 bases short and J 4 bases short, with 19 bases between. CDR3 nucleotide sequence: TGTGCCAGCAGCTTGGCCAATCTACCGGGCAGGGGCTATGGCTACACCTTC. This translates into CASSLANLPGRGYGYTF.

This clone has more than one count but fewer than ten. The chain joins TRBV7-9 to TRBJ2-7; D remains unclear. The CDR3 has 13 amino acids. V was pared by 2 bases and J by 3 bases, with 8 bases between. The germline V gene encodes CDR1 SEHNR and CDR2 FQNEAQ (reference sequence). Written as DNA, the CDR3 is TGTGCCAGCAGCTTAACAGAGAGCTACGAGCAGTACTTC. Translating gives CASSLTESYEQYF.

The chain couples TRBV19 to TRBJ1-3; weak D call: TRBD1 (6 bases). Trimming cost V 3 bases and J 4 bases, with 13 bases left between them. CDR1 LNHDA and CDR2 SQIVND come from the germline V gene (reference sequence). The CDR3 runs 15 residues. DNA of the CDR3: TGTGCCAGTAGTATTCTGGGACATTCGGGAAACACCATATATTTT. This sequence encodes CASSILGHSGNTIYF. Filled out from reference TRBV19 and TRBJ1-3, the complete variable domain reads DGGITQSPKYLFRKEGQNVTLSCEQNLNHDAMYWYRQDPGQGLRLIYYSQIVNDFQKGDIAEGYSVSREKKESFPLTVTSAQKNPTAFYLCASSILGHSGNTIYFGEGSWLTVV.

V is TRBV5-8 and J is TRBJ1-2; the D is unclear. Looked up from germline, CDR1 is SGHTS and CDR2 is YDEGEE. This CDR3 is 12 amino acids long. Trimming pared 0 bases from V and 4 bases from J, leaving 4 bases between. The DNA of the CDR3 is TGTGCCAGCAGCTTGGAACGCTATGGCTACACCTTC. Protein product: CASSLERYGYTF.

The V call is TRBV19, the J call TRBJ2-1, with D unresolved. V was clipped by 2 bases and J by 8 bases, with 13 bases between them. CDR1 and CDR2 (germline): LNHDA, SQIVND (reference sequence). The CDR3 totals 14 residues. CDR3 coding DNA: TGTGCCAGTAGTATAAACCTTCAAAGCGATGAGCAGTTCTTC. Translation: CASSINLQSDEQFF.

The genes are TRBV19 and TRBJ2-3; D possibly corresponds to TRBD2 (6 bases). The V end was cut by 5 bases, the J end by 4 bases, with 22 bases between. Germline values: CDR1 LNHDA, CDR2 SQIVND (reference sequence). CDR3 size: 17 residues. This CDR3 reads CASSSLLPGLGADTQYF. CDR3 nucleotide sequence: TGTGCCAGTAGTTCCCTCCTTCCGGGACTCGGGGCAGATACGCAGTATTTT.

This chain uses TRBV28 with TRBJ2-3; TRBD2 matches 7 bases. Germline CDR1 is MDHEN and CDR2 is SYDVKM. Unmatched junction bases numbered 6, after V lost 6 bases and J lost 0 bases. There are 15 residues in the CDR3. CDR3 DNA sequence: TGTGCCAGCAGCTCTAGCGGCCCTAGCACAGATACGCAGTATTTT. Protein: CASSSSGPSTDTQYF. The full variable domain, its missing parts supplied by reference TRBV28 and TRBJ2-3, is DVKVTQSSRYLVKRTGEKVFLECVQDMDHENMFWYRQDPGLGLRLIYFSYDVKMKEKGDIPEGYSVSREKKERFSLILESASTNQTSMYLCASSSSGPSTDTQYFGPGTRLTVL.

The chain recombines TRBV19 with TRBJ2-2, with TRBD1 matching 7 bases. The CDR3 runs to 15 residues. Per the germline V gene, CDR1 is LNHDA and CDR2 is SQIVND (reference sequence). Trimming removed 6 bases from V and 8 bases from J; junction bases left unmatched: 12. The CDR3 loop is CASRVGGAVLGELFF. CDR3 in DNA: TGTGCCAGTAGAGTAGGGGGCGCGGTCCTAGGGGAGCTGTTTTTT.

This chain links TRBV13 with TRBJ2-1; 8 bases are a match to TRBD2. There are 16 residues in the CDR3. Per the germline V gene, CDR1 is PRHDT and CDR2 is FYEKMQ (reference sequence). Trimming at V came to 2 bases and at J to 0 bases, leaving 3 bases not matched to a gene. The CDR3: CASSLQRGRSYNEQFF. CDR3 coding DNA: TGTGCCAGCAGCTTACAGCGGGGGCGCTCCTACAATGAGCAGTTCTTC.

V gene TRBV19 combines with J gene TRBJ2-1; D is unresolved. V was pared by 4 bases and J by 6 bases, with 10 bases between. This CDR3 comprises 13 residues. Germline values: CDR1 LNHDA, CDR2 SQIVND (reference sequence). For the CDR3, the DNA is TGTGCCAGTAGTACAAGGGCCCCCAATGAGCAGTTCTTC. Encoded protein: CASSTRAPNEQFF.

The chain has TRBV28 and TRBJ1-2; a weak D match, TRBD1 (6 bases). The ends were cut back, 6 bases at V and 4 bases at J, with 15 bases in the middle. This CDR3 has 14 amino acids. Germline CDR1 and CDR2: MDHEN and SYDVKM. The CDR3: CASRITGTLYGYTF. The CDR3, as DNA: TGTGCCAGCAGGATAACAGGGACCCTCTATGGCTACACCTTC.

This rearrangement joins TRBV5-4 to TRBJ1-2, with 10 bases lining up with TRBD1. V shed 4 bases, J shed 4 bases, and the junction held 7 bases outside the gene matches. This CDR3 is 15 amino acids long. Germline CDR1 reads SGHNT; CDR2 reads YYREEE (reference sequence). For the CDR3, the DNA is TGTGCCAGCAGCACCGGACAGGGGGAAGGCTATGGCTACACCTTC. The encoded protein is CASSTGQGEGYGYTF.

This chain's CDR3 is CASSTPGVNNEQFF. The CDR3 DNA reads as TGTGCCAGCAGCACGCCGGGGGTCAACAATGAGCAGTTCTTC. The gene calls are TRBV7-9 and TRBJ2-1, with a weak D call TRBD2 (6 bases). V gave up 5 bases and J gave up 5 bases, with 13 bases separating them. Germline assignment: CDR1 SEHNR and CDR2 FQNEAQ (reference sequence). This CDR3 has 14 residues.

This chain uses TRBV27 with TRBJ2-1; unclear D gene. The length of the CDR3 is 17 residues. V was clipped by 9 bases and J by 0 bases, with 21 bases between them. The V gene's germline CDR1 is MNHEY and CDR2 SMNVEV (reference sequence). CDR3 protein: CASTKREASSSYNEQFF. The CDR3 nucleotides read TGTGCCAGTACTAAGCGAGAGGCCTCGAGCTCCTACAATGAGCAGTTCTTC.

This clone has a single count. The chain couples TRBV7-2 to TRBJ2-2; D is ambiguous. Germline assignment: CDR1 SGHTA and CDR2 FQGNSA. This CDR3 has 13 amino acids. V was cut by 5 bases and J by 9 bases, with 13 bases left in between. The CDR3 DNA reads TGTGCCAGCAGCCCCCCCCCGCTCCGGGAGCTGTTTTTT. Protein sequence: CASSPPPLRELFF. Based on the CDR3 plus reference TRBV7-2 and TRBJ2-2, the full variable domain is GAGVSQSPSNKVTEKGKDVELRCDPISGHTALYWYRQSLGQGLEFLIYFQGNSAPDKSGLPSDRFSAERTGGSVSTLTIQRTQQEDSAVYLCASSPPPLRELFFGEGSRLTVL.